Listed below are T cell receptor beta chains from one sample, sequenced in a study of T cells in Graves' hyperthyroidism and ophthalmopathy. One entry per CDR3 protein, called by TCRdb with MiXCR from the multiplex PCR reads. Of hundreds of thousands of distinct CDR3 sequences listed, about 38% are singletons. The specimen was blood. These receptors originate from a man younger than 35 with Graves' hyperthyroidism. Both conserved end residues are part of each CDR3. D genes are given only for firm matches. Clone size is given for some rows only: seen once, a few or many times, or a class if the clone is expanded.

clone_size j_call v_call d_call cdr3_aa cdr3_nt
many TRBJ1-4 TRBV10-3 - CAISDLGRENEKLFF TGTGCCATCAGTGACCTGGGACGGGAAAATGAAAAACTGTTTTTT
- TRBJ2-7 TRBV12-3/TRBV12-4 - CASSLATAVDEQYF TGTGCCAGCAGTTTAGCTACGGCAGTCGACGAGCAGTACTTC
many TRBJ2-7 TRBV5-8 - CASSLGQDPYEQYF TGTGCCAGCAGCTTGGGACAGGATCCCTACGAGCAGTACTTC
- TRBJ2-6 TRBV4-1 - CASSPFNSGANVLTF TGCGCCAGCAGCCCCTTCAACTCTGGGGCCAACGTCCTGACTTTC
- TRBJ2-7 TRBV10-3 - CAISESQRFSYEQYF TGTGCCATCAGTGAGTCTCAACGGTTTTCCTACGAGCAGTACTTC
- TRBJ1-4 TRBV5-1 - CASSFAATNEKLFF TGCGCCAGCAGCTTCGCCGCAACTAATGAAAAACTGTTTTTT
few TRBJ2-7 TRBV5-1 TRBD2 CASSQTSGDLEQYF TGCGCCAGCAGCCAGACTAGCGGGGATCTCGAGCAGTACTTC
few TRBJ1-2 TRBV20-1 - CSASALDWGYTF TGCAGTGCTAGCGCCCTCGACTGGGGCTACACCTTC
- TRBJ2-5 TRBV7-9 - CASSSPVRDTQETQYF TGTGCCAGCAGCTCCCCCGTTAGGGACACCCAAGAGACCCAGTACTTC
few TRBJ1-1 TRBV11-2 - CASRVGMNTEAFF TGTGCCAGCCGCGTCGGGATGAACACTGAAGCTTTCTTT
- TRBJ2-2 TRBV20-1 TRBD2 CSARWASGRADTGELFF TGCAGTGCTAGATGGGCTAGCGGGAGGGCCGACACCGGGGAGCTGTTTTTT
- TRBJ1-5 TRBV19 TRBD1 CASTRGGTDQPQHF TGTGCCAGTACTCGAGGGGGGACAGACCAGCCCCAGCATTTT
few TRBJ2-7 TRBV9 TRBD1 CASSSDDRDRKIYEQYF TGTGCCAGCAGCTCAGACGACCGGGACAGGAAAATCTACGAGCAGTACTTC
many TRBJ1-5 TRBV10-3 - CAIRIWQPQHF TGTGCCATCAGAATTTGGCAGCCCCAGCATTTT
few TRBJ2-1 TRBV10-3 TRBD2 CAIKLGTSDVNEQFF TGTGCCATCAAACTCGGGACTAGCGATGTCAATGAGCAGTTCTTC
many TRBJ2-5 TRBV25-1 TRBD2 CASSKLAGGPETQYF TGTGCCAGCAGTAAACTCGCGGGGGGGCCGGAGACCCAGTACTTC
- TRBJ1-1 TRBV19 - CATGGGSGSTEAFF TGTGCCACTGGTGGCGGATCCGGGAGCACTGAAGCTTTCTTT
many TRBJ1-2 TRBV10-3 - CAITTPTSDGLPGGGKGYTF TGTGCCATCACCACCCCAACCAGTGACGGCCTGCCGGGAGGCGGGAAGGGCTACACCTTC
- TRBJ2-7 TRBV29-1 TRBD1 CSASGTGPYEQYF TGCAGCGCCTCCGGGACAGGGCCCTACGAGCAGTACTTC
- TRBJ1-5 TRBV12-3/TRBV12-4 - CASSFAPHSNQPQHF TGTGCCAGCAGTTTCGCACCCCATAGCAATCAGCCCCAGCATTTT
many TRBJ2-7 TRBV29-1 TRBD1 CSALGQGAGEQYF TGCAGCGCCCTGGGACAGGGGGCAGGAGAGCAGTACTTC
few TRBJ2-7 TRBV7-9 - CASSPTSNPYEQYF TGTGCCAGCTCACCGACCTCCAACCCCTACGAGCAGTACTTC
- TRBJ1-5 TRBV19 TRBD1 CASSTTGTGDQPQHF TGTGCCAGTAGTACCACCGGGACAGGGGATCAGCCCCAGCATTTT
- TRBJ1-1 TRBV29-1 - CSVLSEGEAFF TGCAGCGTCCTGTCAGAAGGTGAAGCTTTCTTT
many TRBJ2-5 TRBV9 - CASSVRVRETQYF TGTGCCAGCAGCGTAAGGGTCCGAGAGACCCAGTACTTC
- TRBJ2-6 TRBV12-3/TRBV12-4 - CASTRGQQISGANVLTF TGTGCCAGCACCCGAGGGCAGCAGATCTCTGGGGCCAACGTCCTGACTTTC
many TRBJ2-7 TRBV10-3 - CATTDTDGGEQYF TGTGCCACTACGGACACCGATGGGGGGGAGCAGTACTTC
- TRBJ1-1 TRBV12-5 TRBD1 CASSGDRYEAFF TGTGCCAGCAGTGGGGACAGGTATGAAGCTTTCTTT
- TRBJ2-7 TRBV29-1 - CSVEVGKQDGLGLYEQYF TGCAGCGTTGAAGTAGGGAAACAGGACGGGTTGGGACTCTACGAGCAGTACTTC
few TRBJ2-2 TRBV5-1 - CASSYRDGPNTGELFF TGCGCCAGCAGCTACCGGGACGGTCCGAACACCGGGGAGCTGTTTTTT
- TRBJ1-4 TRBV7-9 - CASSLMVATNEKLFF TGTGCCAGCAGCTTAATGGTTGCAACTAATGAAAAACTGTTTTTT
few TRBJ2-7 TRBV29-1 TRBD1 CSVNRDRWGYEQYF TGCAGCGTGAACCGGGACAGGTGGGGCTACGAGCAGTACTTC